This T cell receptor (beta chain) was obtained from a study of T cells after yellow fever vaccination. The germline V gene has CDR1 MNHNS and CDR2 SASEGT. The CDR3 is 14 amino acids. V lost 7 bases, J lost 1 base, and 13 bases lay in between. TCRdb independently ran MiXCR on the 5' RACE reads; one entry per CDR3 protein. Seen here are more than 350,000 distinct CDR3 sequences, roughly 10% observed once, and the top ten hold more than 15%. This clonotype was counted many times. The rearrangement uses TRBV6-1 and TRBJ1-1; D unresolved. The clonotype originates from a man between 18 and 35 years old who received the YFV17D yellow fever vaccine. Sequencing used PBMCs, obtained on the day of the first yellow fever vaccination. The CDR3 DNA reads as TGTGCCAGCATCGGGATCGGAAGGAACACTGAAGCTTTCTTT. It translates to CASIGIGRNTEAFF.